One sample yielded the 20 T cell receptor beta chains listed below, sequenced in a study of coeliac disease. Libraries were prepared by immunoSEQ multiplex PCR; TCRdb keeps only in-frame clonotypes and omits some of them. The data hold over 3,500 clones, with approximately 69% observed a single time. The sequenced sample was intraepithelial lymphocytes from the gut. These receptors all come from a man aged 30 to 45 with celiac disease.

This clone qualifies as medium-sized (0.01 to 0.1%). DNA of the CDR3: TGTGCCTGGAGGAAGGACTCCTATGGCTACACCTTC. Protein: CAWRKDSYGYTF. The rearrangement uses TRBV30 and TRBJ1-2; D is ambiguous. The germline V gene has CDR1 GTSNPN and CDR2 SVGIG (reference sequence). V was shortened by 3 bases and J by 4 bases, with 9 bases between the two germline ends. This CDR3 has 12 amino acids.

The rearrangement links TRBV15 to TRBJ2-3; tentatively, D is TRBD2 (6 bases). The CDR3 is 15 residues long. V lost 4 bases and J 5 bases, leaving 16 bases between the germline ends. Germline loops: CDR1 LNHNV, CDR2 YYDKDF (reference sequence). The CDR3 loop is CATSINRPGGDTQYF. The DNA of the CDR3 is TGTGCCACCAGCATAAACAGGCCCGGGGGAGATACGCAGTATTTT.

The chain combines TRBV7-9 with TRBJ2-5; tentatively, D is TRBD1 (5 bases). The CDR3 length is 14 residues. Germline CDR1 reads SEHNR; CDR2 reads FQNEAQ (reference sequence). V was cut by 1 base and J by 2 bases, with 8 bases left in between. The CDR3: CASSLVPGQETQYF. The CDR3 DNA reads TGTGCCAGCAGCTTAGTTCCAGGGCAAGAGACCCAGTACTTC.

This chain joins TRBV28 and TRBJ2-4; no clear D. Looked up from germline, CDR1 is MDHEN and CDR2 is SYDVKM. V was cut by 6 bases and J by 6 bases, with 3 bases left in between. The CDR3 extends over 10 amino acids. In DNA form, the CDR3 reads TGTGCCAGCAGCCGAAACATTCAGTACTTC. It is translated as CASSRNIQYF.

The sample holds one count of this clone. The chain links TRBV27 to TRBJ2-7; perhaps TRBD1 as D (5 bases). Per the germline V gene, CDR1 is MNHEY and CDR2 is SMNVEV (reference sequence). This CDR3 is built from 13 residues. Trimming removed 2 bases at V and 4 bases at J, with 9 bases between. DNA of the CDR3: TGTGCCAGCAGTTTAAGGGGCTCTTACGAGCAGTACTTC. Its protein product is CASSLRGSYEQYF.

The gene calls are TRBV18 and TRBJ1-5, with TRBD1 identical over 7 bases. Germline-derived CDR1 and CDR2 are KGHSH and LQKENI. V lost 5 bases to trimming and J lost 2 bases; unmatched junction nucleotides: 3. CDR3 length: 14 amino acids. DNA of the CDR3: TGTGCCAGCTCAGCGGGGACAGGCAATCAGCCCCAGCATTTT. It encodes CASSAGTGNQPQHF.

This clone showed up just a few times. V is TRBV27 and J is TRBJ1-6, with unresolved D. Germline V gene sequence: CDR1 MNHEY, CDR2 SMNVEV (reference sequence). Trimming removed 7 bases at V and 3 bases at J, with 7 bases between. The CDR3 sequence is 13 residues long. The CDR3 nucleotides are TGTGCCAGCACTAGAGTCTATAATTCACCCCTCCACTTT. It translates to CASTRVYNSPLHF.

The chain is built from TRBV30 and TRBJ2-1, with D perhaps matching TRBD2 (5 bases). CDR1 and CDR2 (germline): GTSNPN, SVGIG (reference sequence). The CDR3 runs 13 residues. V was clipped by 2 bases and J by 6 bases, with 11 bases between them. The CDR3 here is CAWSNGEGNEQFF. The CDR3 coding sequence is TGTGCCTGGAGTAACGGGGAAGGCAATGAGCAGTTCTTC.

The chain recombines TRBV4-3 with TRBJ2-7, with D unclear. V lost 3 bases and J lost 5, with 17 bases in between. The CDR3 contains 15 residues. CDR1 and CDR2 from the germline V gene are LGHNA and YSLEER. CDR3 loop: CASSHSLSYNDEQYF. The CDR3 region has the DNA TGCGCCAGCAGCCATAGTCTATCTTATAACGACGAGCAGTACTTC.

The rearrangement uses TRBV30 and TRBJ1-5; no definite D call. The germline gives CDR1 GTSNPN, CDR2 SVGIG (reference sequence). V lost 7 bases and J lost 0, with 10 bases in between. This CDR3 spans 13 amino acids. The chain's CDR3 is CASSPDSNQPQHF. The DNA for the CDR3 is TGTGCCTCTAGCCCGGATAGCAATCAGCCCCAGCATTTT.

This rearrangement joins TRBV11-2 to TRBJ1-6; tentative D call: TRBD1 (5 bases). The germline V gene encodes CDR1 SGHAT and CDR2 FQNNGV. The CDR3 covers 13 residues. The V end was cut by 8 bases, the J end by 4 bases, with 9 bases between. CDR3: CASATVYNSPLHF. CDR3 DNA sequence: TGTGCCAGCGCGACAGTTTATAATTCACCCCTCCACTTT.

This clone has just a few counts. The V gene is TRBV28, the J gene TRBJ2-1; 9 nucleotides line up with TRBD1. Germline trimming cut 4 bases from V and 7 bases from J; bases unmatched to any gene: 5. Germline CDR1 is MDHEN and CDR2 is SYDVKM. This CDR3 contains 14 residues. Written as DNA, the CDR3 is TGTGCCAGCAGTTACGGGACAGGGAGGAATGAGCAGTTCTTC. Its translation is CASSYGTGRNEQFF.

The chain employs TRBV27 and TRBJ2-6; maybe TRBD1 (5 bases). The CDR3 extends over 16 amino acids. Germline-derived CDR1 and CDR2 are MNHEY and SMNVEV (reference sequence). V lost 8 bases and J 0 bases, leaving 14 bases between the germline ends. The CDR3 loop reads CASGIPRVSGANVLTF. Here the CDR3 DNA reads TGTGCCAGCGGAATCCCCAGGGTCTCTGGGGCCAACGTCCTGACTTTC. Variable domain in full (rest from reference TRBV27 and TRBJ2-6): EAQVTQNPRYLITVTGKKLTVTCSQNMNHEYMSWYRQDPGLGLRQIYYSMNVEVTDKGDVPEGYKVSRKEKRNFPLILESPSPNQTSLYFCASGIPRVSGANVLTFGAGSRLTVL.

As regards this clone: At one end the junction does not follow the germline gene, possibly because of a read error. Other DNA sequences within the sample encode an identical CDR3. J is TRBJ2-6 and V is TRBV5-8; the match to TRBD1 covers 7 bases. Germline V gene lookup returns CDR1 SGHTS and CDR2 YDEGEE. The CDR3 length is 16 residues. The CDR3 DNA reads TGCGCCAGCAGCCTGGAGACAGGGTCTGGGGCCAACGTCCTGACTTTC. This codes for CASSLETGSGANVLTF.

This clone appeared a few times. The V call is TRBV10-3, the J call TRBJ2-7; 8 bases are shared with TRBD1. Germline trimming cut 0 bases from V and 3 bases from J; bases unmatched to any gene: 7. CDR1 and CDR2 from the germline V gene are ENHRY and SYGVKD. The CDR3 totals 16 residues. The CDR3: CAISESGTGGRYEQYF. The CDR3 DNA follows: TGTGCCATCAGTGAGTCCGGGACAGGCGGTCGCTACGAGCAGTACTTC.

This clone turned up a few times. The V call is TRBV6-1, the J call TRBJ2-1, with D unclear. This CDR3 spans 15 amino acids. The V end lost 3 bases, the J end lost 7 bases, and 16 bases lay between the germline ends. Germline V gene lookup returns CDR1 MNHNS and CDR2 SASEGT. The CDR3 sequence is CASSDDPVGQNEQFF. CDR3 nucleotide sequence: TGTGCCAGCAGTGATGATCCGGTGGGCCAGAATGAGCAGTTCTTC.

The CDR3 DNA follows: TGTGCCAGCACCGCCGGACAGGGGGCATATTCACCCCTCCACTTT. It specifies CASTAGQGAYSPLHF. The chain joins TRBV28 to TRBJ1-6; 11 nucleotides align to TRBD1. V lost 7 bases and J lost 8; bases outside the gene matches: 7. There are 15 residues in the CDR3. Germline CDR1 MDHEN, CDR2 SYDVKM.

This clone is a singleton in its sample. The chain has TRBV5-1 and TRBJ1-2; possible D gene TRBD1, 5 bases. Trimming took 5 bases from V and 2 from J, leaving 22 bases between them. Germline values: CDR1 SGHRS, CDR2 YFSETQ. The CDR3 is 17 amino acids. The CDR3 DNA follows: TGCGCCAGCAGTTCGCCCCCGGGGGGAGAGGGAAACTATGGCTACACCTTC. It is translated as CASSSPPGGEGNYGYTF.

The V and J genes are TRBV7-2 and TRBJ2-7; no definite D call. The V end lost 2 bases, the J end lost 2 bases, and 10 bases lay between the germline ends. The CDR3 runs to 14 residues. Germline V gene lookup returns CDR1 SGHTA and CDR2 FQGNSA. The CDR3 DNA reads as TGTGCCAGCAGCTTAAGCGTTTCGACCTACGAGCAGTACTTC. It yields the protein CASSLSVSTYEQYF.

The rearrangement joins TRBV9 to TRBJ2-3; the match to TRBD1 covers 10 bases. The CDR3 runs 15 residues. Trimming cost V 4 bases and J 3 bases; bases outside gene matches: 5. Germline CDR1 reads SGDLS; CDR2 reads YYNGEE. CDR3 sequence: CASSLRTGGTDTQYF. The CDR3 DNA sequence: TGTGCCAGCAGCTTACGGACAGGGGGGACAGATACGCAGTATTTT.